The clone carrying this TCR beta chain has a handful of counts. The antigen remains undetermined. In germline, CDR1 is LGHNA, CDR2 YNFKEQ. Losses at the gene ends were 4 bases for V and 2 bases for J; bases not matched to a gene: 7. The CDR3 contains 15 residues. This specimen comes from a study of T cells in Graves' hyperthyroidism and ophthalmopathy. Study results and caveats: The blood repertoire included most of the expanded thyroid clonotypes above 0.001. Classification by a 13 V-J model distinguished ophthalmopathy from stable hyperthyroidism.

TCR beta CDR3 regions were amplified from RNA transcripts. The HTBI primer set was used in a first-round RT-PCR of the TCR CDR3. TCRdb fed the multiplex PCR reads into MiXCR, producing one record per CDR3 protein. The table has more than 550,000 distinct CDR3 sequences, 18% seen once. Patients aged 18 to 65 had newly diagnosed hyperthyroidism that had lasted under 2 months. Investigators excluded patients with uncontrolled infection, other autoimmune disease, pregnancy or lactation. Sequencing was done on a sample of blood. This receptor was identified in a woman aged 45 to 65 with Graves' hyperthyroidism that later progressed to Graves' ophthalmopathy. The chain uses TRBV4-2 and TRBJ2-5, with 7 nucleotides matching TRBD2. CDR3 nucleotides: TGTGCCAGCAGCCGAGAACTAGCGCCACAAGAGACCCAGTACTTC. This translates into CASSRELAPQETQYF.